Below are 20 T cell receptor beta chains sequenced from a single sample in a study of cytomegalovirus exposure and HLA in healthy donors. Vbeta (60) and Jbeta (13) primers were used in the PCR. The protocol was immunoSEQ multiplex PCR, while the TCRdb copy is restricted to in-frame clones and leaves out a portion. Here the sample spans about 120,000 clones, 79% being singletons. The source material was PBMCs. These receptors were collected from a man aged 25 to 40 in good health and CMV-seropositive.

V gene TRBV11-2 combines with J gene TRBJ2-7; a possible D gene is TRBD2 (6 bases). V was clipped by 1 base and J by 3 bases, with 25 bases between them. The germline gives CDR1 SGHAT, CDR2 FQNNGV. This CDR3 comprises 19 residues. CDR3 nucleotides: TGTGCCAGCAGCTTAGCGTCCTTGACCTTCAGCGGGCCTTTCTACGAGCAGTACTTC. Translation gives CASSLASLTFSGPFYEQYF.

CDR3 nucleotide sequence: TGTGCCAGCAGCCCCGGGACTAGCGGGAGCAATGAGCAGTTCTTC. Translation gives CASSPGTSGSNEQFF. The rearrangement links TRBV5-6 to TRBJ2-1, with 14 bases fitting TRBD2. V shed 4 bases and J 6 bases; nucleotides not matched to a gene: 3. The CDR3 has 15 amino acids. Germline V gene lookup returns CDR1 SGHDT and CDR2 YYEEEE.

The V gene is TRBV9, the J gene TRBJ2-7; the match to TRBD2 covers 7 bases. J was trimmed by 0 bases and V by 4 bases; bases with no gene match: 10. This CDR3 region has 16 residues. Germline loops: CDR1 SGDLS, CDR2 YYNGEE. Here the CDR3 reads CASSPRGRGSSYEQYF. Written as DNA, the CDR3 is TGTGCCAGCAGCCCGCGTGGGCGGGGGAGCTCCTACGAGCAGTACTTC.

This clone was counted a few times. V gene TRBV4-2 combines with J gene TRBJ2-3; D might be TRBD2 (6 bases). This CDR3 region has 14 residues. V was cut by 3 bases and J by 2 bases, with 9 bases left in between. The germline CDR1 and CDR2 sequences are LGHNA and YNFKEQ. The CDR3 sequence: CASSQSGLTDTQYF. Written as DNA, the CDR3 is TGTGCCAGCAGCCAGAGCGGGCTCACAGATACGCAGTATTTT.

The chain links TRBV5-1 to TRBJ2-3; TRBD1 matches 8 bases. This CDR3 region has 15 residues. The junction had 5 bases not matched to a gene; V was cut back by 4 bases and J by 1 base. Germline values: CDR1 SGHRS, CDR2 YFSETQ. The CDR3 bases are TGCGCCAGCAGCGTGCAGGGGGCCGGCACAGATACGCAGTATTTT. Protein: CASSVQGAGTDTQYF. Based on the CDR3 plus reference TRBV5-1 and TRBJ2-3, the full variable domain is KAGVTQTPRYLIKTRGQQVTLSCSPISGHRSVSWYQQTPGQGLQFLFEYFSETQRNKGNFPGRFSGRQFSNSRSEMNVSTLELGDSALYLCASSVQGAGTDTQYFGPGTRLTVL.

This clone was observed a single time. The V call is TRBV5-1, the J call TRBJ2-5; 11 nucleotides line up with TRBD2. Germline trimming cut 6 bases from V and 5 bases from J; bases unmatched to any gene: 9. The CDR3 covers 15 residues. Germline V gives CDR1 SGHRS, CDR2 YFSETQ. The CDR3 region is CASKDPSGGLETQYF. CDR3 coding DNA: TGCGCCAGCAAGGATCCTAGCGGGGGGTTGGAGACCCAGTACTTC.

The chain couples TRBV5-1 to TRBJ1-1, with D unclear. The V and J ends lost 0 bases and 8 bases respectively, with 8 bases between them. The CDR3 covers 12 residues. Germline assignment: CDR1 SGHRS and CDR2 YFSETQ. The CDR3 sequence: CASSLGQSEAFF. The CDR3 DNA is TGCGCCAGCAGCTTGGGGCAGTCAGAAGCTTTCTTT.

The CDR3 nucleotides are TGTGCCAGCAGCCTTAGACAGGGGTCCTACGAGCAGTACTTC. Translated: CASSLRQGSYEQYF. The V gene is TRBV7-2, the J gene TRBJ2-7, with 8 nucleotides matching TRBD1. Germline assignment: CDR1 SGHTA and CDR2 FQGNSA. The CDR3 length is 14 residues. V shed 5 bases and J 1 base; nucleotides not matched to a gene: 4.

This clone appeared a few times. This sequence joins TRBV30 and TRBJ1-4; unclear D gene. The CDR3 spans 13 residues. V was pared by 7 bases and J by 3 bases, with 12 bases between. Germline V CDR1 and CDR2: GTSNPN, SVGIG (reference sequence). In DNA form, the CDR3 reads TGTGCCTCCACCCCTCGAGCTAATGAAAAACTGTTTTTT. It specifies CASTPRANEKLFF.

The chain recombines TRBV9 with TRBJ2-3; D is unresolved. The CDR3 sequence is 15 residues long. Trimming removed 4 bases from V and 3 bases from J, with 15 bases in between. CDR1 is SGDLS, CDR2 YYNGEE, per germline. Here the CDR3 reads CASSPFGSTTDTQYF. Here the CDR3 DNA reads TGTGCCAGCAGCCCCTTTGGGTCGACTACAGATACGCAGTATTTT.

The chain links TRBV5-1 to TRBJ1-2; 7 positions match TRBD1. This CDR3 is 15 amino acids long. V dropped 4 bases and J dropped 4; count of bases not matched to a gene: 10. Germline CDR1 and CDR2: SGHRS and YFSETQ. The CDR3, as DNA: TGCGCCAGCAGCCCGGGACAGATATTATTCTATGGCTACACCTTC. As protein: CASSPGQILFYGYTF.

V gene TRBV11-3 combines with J gene TRBJ2-5; 8 bases map to TRBD2. V lost 5 bases, J lost 5 bases, and 16 bases stayed unmatched. The CDR3 runs 17 residues. Germline V lookup: CDR1 SGHNT, CDR2 YENEEA. CDR3 coding DNA: TGTGCCAGCAGCCCGGGGGGGGTAGCAACTTTCGGGGAGACCCAGTACTTC. This translates into CASSPGGVATFGETQYF.

This clone was seen more than once but under ten times. The chain links TRBV4-1 to TRBJ2-5, with 7 bases matching TRBD2. The germline CDR1 and CDR2 sequences are MGHRA and YSYEKL. V lost 5 bases, J lost 2 bases, and 14 bases stayed unmatched. This CDR3 has 17 amino acids. CDR3 region: CASSNFERAGVQETQYF. The DNA of the CDR3 is TGCGCCAGCAGCAACTTCGAGAGGGCGGGGGTACAAGAGACCCAGTACTTC.

The rearrangement uses TRBV7-6 and TRBJ2-5; 7 bases map to TRBD1. The junction had 7 bases not matched to a gene; V was cut back by 1 base and J by 2 bases. The CDR3 covers 16 residues. Per germline, CDR1 SGHVS and CDR2 FNYEAQ. The DNA for the CDR3 is TGTGCCAGCAGCTTAGATCCCAGGACAGGTCAAGAGACCCAGTACTTC. Protein: CASSLDPRTGQETQYF.

The rearrangement uses TRBV19 and TRBJ1-2, with TRBD1 identical over 10 bases. Germline CDR1 is LNHDA and CDR2 is SQIVND (reference sequence). Trimming at V came to 4 bases and at J to 6 bases, leaving 11 bases not matched to a gene. CDR3 length: 16 residues. Written as DNA, the CDR3 is TGTGCCAGTAGTACCGGTTGGGGGGACAGGGGTAATGGCTACACCTTC. Residues: CASSTGWGDRGNGYTF.

The V call is TRBV7-8, the J call TRBJ1-2; 12 bases are shared with TRBD1. J lost 4 bases, V lost 3 bases, and 6 bases had no gene match. There are 16 residues in the CDR3. Germline loops: CDR1 SGHVS, CDR2 FQNEAQ. This chain's CDR3 is CASSFLPGQGAYGYTF. The CDR3 DNA reads as TGTGCCAGCAGCTTTCTACCGGGACAGGGGGCCTATGGCTACACCTTC.

This chain links TRBV5-6 with TRBJ2-2; TRBD1 matches at 9 bases. Trimming cost V 5 bases and J 7 bases; bases outside gene matches: 15. Germline CDR1 reads SGHDT; CDR2 reads YYEEEE. The CDR3 extends over 17 amino acids. The CDR3 loop reads CASSSPTGGSLGGELFF. CDR3 coding DNA: TGTGCCAGCAGTTCCCCGACAGGGGGAAGTTTGGGCGGGGAGCTGTTTTTT.

The chain links TRBV2 to TRBJ2-7; 8 bases align to TRBD2. V gave up 7 bases and J gave up 1 base; unmatched junction bases: 3. The CDR3 is 13 residues long. The V gene's germline CDR1 is SNHLY and CDR2 FYNNEI. The CDR3 DNA sequence: TGTGCCAGCAATTTAGCGGGATCCTACGAGCAGTACTTC. Its translation: CASNLAGSYEQYF.

This rearrangement joins TRBV7-2 to TRBJ2-7, with a possible D match to TRBD2 (5 bases). The CDR3 has 15 residues. Germline values: CDR1 SGHTA, CDR2 FQGNSA. V gave up 5 bases and J gave up 0 bases, with 14 bases separating them. The CDR3 is CASSRVSGSSYEQYF. The CDR3 DNA sequence: TGTGCCAGCAGCCGCGTCAGTGGGAGCTCCTACGAGCAGTACTTC.

The CDR3, as DNA: TGTGCCAGCAGCTTAGAGAGGGATAACACCGGGGAGCTGTTTTTT. Translated: CASSLERDNTGELFF. The J gene is TRBJ2-2, the V gene TRBV7-3, with D perhaps TRBD2 (5 bases). Trimming took 2 bases from V and 2 from J, leaving 9 bases between them. The CDR3 is 15 residues long. Per germline, CDR1 SGHTA and CDR2 FQGTGA.